Below are 23 T cell receptor beta chains sequenced from a single sample in a study of T cell responses to AZD1222 COVID-19 vaccine. Profiled with immunoSEQ multiplex PCR; TCRdb holds only in-frame clones, not every one. The table shows about 86,000 clones, with more than 70% occurring only once. The specimen was peripheral blood, collected on day 0 of AZD1222 vaccination. These receptors were obtained from an adult in good health.

The rearrangement uses TRBV11-2 and TRBJ1-5; D uncertain. The germline V and J ends were trimmed by 0 bases and 5 bases, with 11 bases remaining between them. This CDR3 spans 15 amino acids. The V gene's germline CDR1 is SGHAT and CDR2 FQNNGV. DNA for the CDR3: TGTGCCAGCAGCTTAGACGCAGACCGTTATCAGCCCCAGCATTTT. Translation gives CASSLDADRYQPQHF.

This clone appeared a few times. This chain connects TRBV19 to TRBJ2-6, with TRBD1 matching 7 bases. Germline CDR1 is LNHDA and CDR2 is SQIVND (reference sequence). The CDR3 has 17 amino acids. Trimming at V came to 7 bases and at J to 0 bases, leaving 9 bases not matched to a gene. The CDR3 DNA follows: TGTGCCAGTATGAAGACAGGGAATCCCTCTGGGGCCAACGTCCTGACTTTC. It encodes CASMKTGNPSGANVLTF.

This chain uses TRBV9 with TRBJ1-6, with a possible D match to TRBD1 (5 bases). Germline V gene lookup returns CDR1 SGDLS and CDR2 YYNGEE. The V end lost 0 bases, the J end lost 7 bases, and 11 bases lay between the germline ends. The CDR3 spans 15 residues. The CDR3: CASSVAPGENSPLHF. The CDR3 DNA sequence: TGTGCCAGCAGCGTAGCACCGGGGGAAAATTCACCCCTCCACTTT.

The chain joins TRBV29-1 to TRBJ2-1; TRBD2 matches at 12 bases. The length of the CDR3 is 13 residues. Unmatched junction bases numbered 4, after V lost 7 bases and J lost 6 bases. The V gene's germline CDR1 is SQVTM and CDR2 ANQGSEA. The chain's CDR3 is CSAGLAGPNEQFF. CDR3 sequence (DNA): TGCAGCGCGGGACTAGCGGGCCCCAATGAGCAGTTCTTC.

Details on this clone: Other nucleotide sequences from this sample produce the same CDR3. V usage is TRBV30 and J usage is TRBJ2-7, with no clear D. The CDR3 loop spans 12 amino acids. The V end lost 0 bases, the J end lost 0 bases, and 3 bases lay between the germline ends. The germline CDR1 and CDR2 sequences are GTSNPN and SVGIG (reference sequence). The CDR3 loop is CAWSVNSYEQYF. The CDR3 DNA follows: TGTGCCTGGAGTGTAAACTCCTACGAGCAGTACTTC.

The chain uses TRBV15 and TRBJ1-2; D is uncertain. The V gene lost 1 base and the J gene lost 0 bases, with 12 bases spanning the gap. This CDR3 is built from 16 residues. CDR1 and CDR2 (germline): LNHNV, YYDKDF (reference sequence). The CDR3 spells CATSRGGHDPNYGYTF. The CDR3 coding sequence is TGTGCCACCAGCAGAGGGGGTCACGATCCTAACTATGGCTACACCTTC.

This clone has a single count. The chain joins TRBV13 to TRBJ2-5, with 16 positions matching TRBD2. The V and J ends lost 7 bases and 6 bases, in that order; junction bases with no gene match: 5. The CDR3 spans 15 residues. Germline loops: CDR1 PRHDT, CDR2 FYEKMQ (reference sequence). CDR3 bases: TGTGCCAGCAAGGGACTAGCGGGGGGGCTGAAGACCCAGTACTTC. Translating gives CASKGLAGGLKTQYF.

This clone turned up a few times. The V gene is TRBV7-9, the J gene TRBJ2-1, with 9 bases matching TRBD1. Germline V gives CDR1 SEHNR, CDR2 FQNEAQ (reference sequence). Trimming took 5 bases from V and 0 from J; bases not matched to a gene: 11. The CDR3 is 18 residues long. The CDR3 spells CASSGRTTGGSSYNEQFF. The CDR3 DNA is TGTGCCAGCAGCGGCCGCACGACAGGGGGAAGCTCCTACAATGAGCAGTTCTTC. The full variable domain, completed using reference TRBV7-9 and TRBJ2-1, is DTGVSQNPRHKITKRGQNVTFRCDPISEHNRLYWYRQTLGQGPEFLTYFQNEAQLEKSRLLSDRFSAERPKGSFSTLEIQRTEQGDSAMYLCASSGRTTGGSSYNEQFFGPGTRLTVL.

The chain links TRBV19 to TRBJ1-1, with D tentatively TRBD1 (6 bases). The CDR3 is 12 residues long. CDR1 and CDR2 (germline): LNHDA, SQIVND (reference sequence). V lost 11 bases and J lost 9, with 19 bases in between. CDR3 bases: TGTGCCCGCTTCAAGACAGGAGTGAAAGCTTTCTTT. Amino acid sequence: CARFKTGVKAFF. Together with reference TRBV19 and TRBJ1-1, the CDR3 gives the full variable domain: DGGITQSPKYLFRKEGQNVTLSCEQNLNHDAMYWYRQDPGQGLRLIYYSQIVNDFQKGDIAEGYSVSREKKESFPLTVTSAQKNPTAFYLCARFKTGVKAFFGQGTRLTVV.

The chain carries TRBV2 and TRBJ2-3; TRBD2 might be the D (6 bases). The length of the CDR3 is 17 residues. V lost 1 base to trimming and J lost 3 bases, with 17 bases between them. CDR1 SNHLY and CDR2 FYNNEI come from the germline V gene. The CDR3 loop reads CASSEGLAVRATDTQYF. DNA for the CDR3: TGTGCCAGCAGTGAAGGATTAGCGGTTAGGGCGACAGATACGCAGTATTTT.

The chain is built from TRBV3-1 (or the pseudogene TRBV3-2) and TRBJ2-3; unclear D gene. The CDR3 contains 12 residues. V lost 4 bases and J 6 bases, leaving 8 bases between the germline ends. From germline, CDR1 is LGHDT and CDR2 YNNKEL (reference sequence). The CDR3 DNA sequence: TGTGCCAGCAGCCGTTACGGCGATACGCAGTATTTT. Translating gives CASSRYGDTQYF.

The chain is built from TRBV27 and TRBJ1-1; a possible D gene is TRBD1 (5 bases). Germline CDR1 is MNHEY and CDR2 is SMNVEV (reference sequence). The ends were cut back, 5 bases at V and 3 bases at J, with 10 bases in the middle. The CDR3 covers 13 residues. The CDR3 sequence: CASSTEGYTEAFF. The CDR3, as DNA: TGTGCCAGCAGTACGGAGGGGTACACTGAAGCTTTCTTT.

V is TRBV19 and J is TRBJ1-1, with D perhaps TRBD1 (5 bases). The CDR3 extends over 18 amino acids. CDR1 and CDR2 (germline): LNHDA, SQIVND (reference sequence). Deletions cut 2 bases from V and 10 bases from J, with 29 bases between. CDR3 DNA: TGTGCCAGTAGTATAACGCCTGAAGTAGACACCGTCTTGAGGGGAGCTTTCTTT. Its translation: CASSITPEVDTVLRGAFF.

The table lists this clone with a count of one. The chain joins TRBV7-2 to TRBJ1-1; D possibly corresponds to TRBD1 (6 bases). Trimming removed 5 bases from V and 2 bases from J, with 15 bases in between. CDR1 and CDR2 from the germline V gene are SGHTA and FQGNSA. The CDR3 consists of 15 residues. This CDR3 is CASSRTRGSNTEAFF. As DNA, the CDR3 is TGTGCCAGCAGCAGAACCAGGGGAAGTAACACTGAAGCTTTCTTT.

The CDR3 nucleotides are TGTGCCAGCAAGGCTCTCCGGGATCAGCCCCAGCATTTT. It specifies CASKALRDQPQHF. The chain has TRBV6-5 and TRBJ1-5; D is unresolved. CDR3 length: 13 amino acids. Per the germline V gene, CDR1 is MNHEY and CDR2 is SVGAGI. V was cut by 7 bases and J by 5 bases, with 12 bases left in between.

The chain recombines TRBV3-1 (or the pseudogene TRBV3-2) with TRBJ2-2; D is perhaps TRBD1 or TRBD2 (6 bases each). This CDR3 has 14 residues. V lost 8 bases to trimming and J lost 6 bases, with 16 bases between them. Germline CDR1 reads LGHDT; CDR2 reads YNNKEL (reference sequence). The chain's CDR3 is CASGLQGSAGELFF. The DNA for the CDR3 is TGTGCCAGCGGACTACAGGGAAGCGCCGGGGAGCTGTTTTTT.

The chain is built from TRBV18 and TRBJ2-1; possible D gene TRBD1, 6 bases. Germline CDR1 KGHSH, CDR2 LQKENI. V was trimmed by 1 base and J by 2 bases, leaving 6 bases between them. This CDR3 is 14 amino acids long. The CDR3 bases are TGTGCCAGCTCACCACAGGGGGCCTACAATGAGCAGTTCTTC. It translates to CASSPQGAYNEQFF.

CDR3 sequence reads: CASAWGASGANEQFF. The CDR3 DNA sequence: TGTGCCAGCGCCTGGGGGGCTAGCGGGGCAAATGAGCAGTTCTTC. The rearrangement joins TRBV2 to TRBJ2-1, with 9 bases lining up with TRBD2. The ends lost 8 bases at V and 7 bases at J; junction bases unmatched: 12. The CDR3 runs to 15 residues. Germline-derived CDR1 and CDR2 are SNHLY and FYNNEI.

The chain recombines TRBV6-6 with TRBJ1-5; D ambiguous. CDR1 is MNHNY, CDR2 SVGAGI, per germline (reference sequence). V was cut by 5 bases and J by 0 bases, with 20 bases left in between. CDR3 size: 18 residues. The CDR3 is CASSLARGIGNSNQPQHF. The CDR3 nucleotides read TGTGCCAGCAGTCTTGCCAGAGGGATTGGAAATAGCAATCAGCCCCAGCATTTT.

This rearrangement joins TRBV30 to TRBJ2-1; 9 bases are shared with TRBD2. V lost 4 bases and J lost 0; bases outside the gene matches: 16. The CDR3 runs 19 residues. Germline assignment: CDR1 GTSNPN and CDR2 SVGIG (reference sequence). The CDR3, as DNA: TGTGCCTGGATGTGGCGGGGGGGCCCCATGAAACCCTCCTACAATGAGCAGTTCTTC. Translation gives CAWMWRGGPMKPSYNEQFF.

V usage is TRBV5-1 and J usage is TRBJ2-7; D is undetermined. CDR1 SGHRS and CDR2 YFSETQ come from the germline V gene. The CDR3 has 12 amino acids. V was trimmed by 4 bases and J by 4 bases, leaving 9 bases between them. CDR3 protein: CASSQEGYEQYF. The CDR3 DNA follows: TGCGCCAGCAGCCAGGAAGGATACGAGCAGTACTTC.

The V call is TRBV2, the J call TRBJ2-1; 9 nucleotides align to TRBD2. The CDR3 is made up of 14 amino acids. Germline CDR1 SNHLY, CDR2 FYNNEI. The V segment lost 10 bases and the J segment 5 bases; nucleotides outside the gene matches: 9. CDR3 nucleotides: TGTGCCACGGCTAGGCTAGCGGGAAACAATGAGCAGTTCTTC. It translates to CATARLAGNNEQFF.

There are a few counts of this clone. The chain couples TRBV2 to TRBJ1-4; D unresolved. Trimming took off 6 bases at V and 3 bases at J, with 14 bases between the two ends. The CDR3 contains 15 residues. Germline CDR1 is SNHLY and CDR2 is FYNNEI. The CDR3 sequence: CASSLSGLSNEKLFF. The CDR3 bases are TGTGCCAGCAGCCTTTCGGGATTATCTAATGAAAAACTGTTTTTT.